This T cell receptor beta chain was observed in a study of graft-versus-host responses after intestinal transplantation. The study's findings and limits: The study associated peak circulating GvH clone levels with early post-transplant HvG declines. GvH clonotypes were identified within recipient marrow, with a subset emerging first in ileum or blood. Allografts from individuals with graft-donor T cell macrochimerism displayed high graft-versus-host to host-versus-graft clonal ratios.

Germline-derived CDR1 and CDR2 are SGHNT and YYREEE (reference sequence). Trimming cost V 3 bases and J 1 base; bases outside gene matches: 9. The length of the CDR3 is 17 residues. Here immunoSEQ multiplex PCR was the method, and the copy in TCRdb shows in-frame clones only, minus some. This sample has 10,000 to 15,000 clones, with approximately 88% found just once. About this clone itself: Its specificity is unknown.

The TCR was taken from a human patient who received an intestinal transplant, so some T cells may come from the graft donor. The material was PBMCs, obtained about 300 days after intestinal transplant. The rearrangement uses TRBV5-4 and TRBJ2-5, with 10 bases lining up with TRBD2. CDR3 DNA sequence: TGTGCCAGCAGCTCGCTATTCCTAGCGGGAGCCCAAGAGACCCAGTACTTC. Protein product: CASSSLFLAGAQETQYF.